The T cell receptor (beta chain) described here comes from a study of T-cell reconstitution after alpha-beta-depleted transplantation in children. Study conclusions and caveats: Newly made T cells mostly supplied T-cell counts and diversity one year after transplant. Reports say that about two months after transplant, the alpha-beta T cells came out of several hundred graft clones that had expanded.

Concerning this clonotype: Antigen specificity is unknown.

The CDR3 consists of 14 residues. V was pared by 6 bases and J by 1 base, with 5 bases of the junction left unmatched. Germline V gives CDR1 SQVTM, CDR2 ANQGSEA. Using unique molecular identifiers, the investigators prepared the TCRbeta library. MiXCR, run by TCRdb on the PCR reads, gives a single entry per CDR3 protein. This table has around 450,000 distinct CDR3 sequences, around two fifths appearing once. V usage is TRBV29-1 and J usage is TRBJ2-5, with 10 bases matching TRBD1. The clonotype was recovered from a girl under 10 years old with aplastic anemia, due to receive a stem cell transplant. Sequenced material: PBMCs, taken before TCRalphabeta/CD19-depleted stem cell transplant. The CDR3 loop reads CSVPGQGTQETQYF. The CDR3 region has the DNA TGCAGCGTGCCGGGACAGGGGACCCAAGAGACCCAGTACTTC.